A single sample gave rise to the 6 T cell receptor beta chains below, sequenced in a study of human T cells and chemical hapten exposure. Described time point: patch test 1, 2 weeks after DPC sensitization. The treatment here: therapeutic diphenylcyclopropenone sensitization with weekly scalp DPC. TCRdb itself ran the RACE reads through MiXCR, one entry per CDR3 protein. The sample lists about 380,000 distinct CDR3 sequences; nearly 5% were seen once. The sample here was whole blood, taken in connection with sensitization to the hapten diphenylcyclopropenone (DPC). All receptors come from a woman in her forties or fifties with alopecia areata. Some clones in this sample may be carry-over from other donors' samples.

This clonotype was recorded at least ten times. V and J are TRBV3-1 and TRBJ2-2; perhaps TRBD2 as D (6 bases). This CDR3 has 14 amino acids. CDR1 is LGHDT, CDR2 YNNKEL, per germline (reference sequence). The V end lost 3 bases, the J end lost 3 bases, and 8 bases lay between the germline ends. The CDR3 reads CASSQEGHTGELFF. CDR3 DNA: TGTGCCAGCAGCCAGGAGGGTCACACCGGGGAGCTGTTTTTT. Full variable domain (remainder filled in from reference TRBV3-1 and TRBJ2-2): DTAVSQTPKYLVTQMGNDKSIKCEQNLGHDTMYWYKQDSKKFLKIMFSYNNKELIINETVPNRFSPKSPDKAHLNLHINSLELGDSAVYFCASSQEGHTGELFFGEGSRLTVL.

This chain connects TRBV7-6 to TRBJ2-1; 8 bases line up with TRBD1. Germline V CDR1 and CDR2: SGHVS, FNYEAQ. V lost 4 bases, J lost 1 base, and 9 bases stayed unmatched. This CDR3 region has 17 residues. CDR3 amino acids: CASSSSGGGFSYNEQFF. The CDR3 DNA reads as TGTGCCAGCAGCTCCTCAGGGGGCGGTTTTTCCTACAATGAGCAGTTCTTC.

Ten or more counts support this clonotype. The junction shows a germline mismatch at one end, possibly a read error. The chain is built from TRBV29-1 and TRBJ2-7; TRBD2 matches 8 bases. Germline V lookup: CDR1 SQVTM, CDR2 ANQGSEA. The CDR3 covers 12 residues. DNA of the CDR3: TGCAGCGTTAAAGACGGGAGGGTAGGGCAGTACTTC. Its translation is CSVKDGRVGQYF.

As for this clonotype: A much larger clone lies one base from this, so it may be a read error. Since no conserved phenylalanine or tryptophan closes the CDR3, a read error is the likely cause. The chain employs TRBV10-2 and TRBJ2-1; no clear D. Germline V gives CDR1 WSHSY, CDR2 SAAADI. This CDR3 region has 12 residues. Trimming took 6 bases from V and 4 from J, leaving 7 bases between them. DNA for the CDR3: TGCGCCAGCAGGGCAGAGTACAATGAGCAGTTCCTC. Residues: CASRAEYNEQFL.

This clonotype was detected many times. This sequence joins TRBV3-1 and TRBJ2-2, with 11 positions matching TRBD2. V was clipped by 5 bases and J by 7 bases; unmatched bases: 6. Germline V gene data show CDR1 as LGHDT and CDR2 as YNNKEL (reference sequence). The CDR3 runs to 15 residues. CDR3 loop: CASSALAGAGGELFF. The CDR3 nucleotides are TGTGCCAGCAGCGCACTAGCGGGGGCCGGCGGGGAGCTGTTTTTT.

There are many counts of this clonotype. The CDR3 DNA sequence: TGTGCCAGCAGCCCCTCGACAGGGGGCGGGGGCTATGGCTACACCTTC. Amino acid sequence: CASSPSTGGGGYGYTF. The genes are TRBV12-3 or TRBV12-4 and TRBJ1-2, with 10 bases that match TRBD1. Germline trimming cut 6 bases from V and 4 bases from J; bases unmatched to any gene: 11. The CDR3 is 16 amino acids.